This T cell receptor (beta chain) was profiled in a study of T-cell reconstitution after alpha-beta-depleted transplantation in children (dated by TCRdb to the mid-2010s). For the study in its entirety: Using TCR repertoire profiling, the study quantitatively followed how T-cell immune reconstitution unfolded in children after TCRalphabeta/CD19-depleted allogeneic hematopoietic cell transplantation. Broad study findings and their caveats: Over the following months the frequencies of hyperexpanded clones went down, and after one year T-cell counts and TCRbeta diversity were mostly credited to newly produced T cells. The high TCRbeta diversity at day 60 in some patients was ascribed to recipient T cells and intrathymic progenitors that had survived conditioning. Apparently early alphabetaT-cell count recovery about two months after transplant reportedly relied on only several hundred rapidly expanded clones derived from non-depleted graft cells.

Concerning this clonotype itself: Its antigen is still unknown. The sample holds no much larger clone one base away, and base qualities are not on file.

Library prep was done by PCR. Sequencing relied on an Illumina HiSeq 2500. To normalize quantification of the TCRbeta repertoire, the TCR libraries were built with molecular barcoding that relied on unique molecular identifiers. TCRdb took the public reads, trimmed them with fastp at Q25, ran MiXCR for clone calling and kept in-frame beta chains. Each entry merges the rows of one CDR3 protein and shows their most common DNA and genes. The sample yields about 580,000 distinct CDR3 sequences; roughly 23% were counted once. The biggest ten clones account for 12% to 15% of the sample. What this sample's treatment or condition label stands for: allogeneic hematopoietic cell transplantation with graft depleted of TCRalphabeta T cells and CD19 B cells. The children who served as transplant recipients had been given grafts of TCRalphabeta/CD19-depleted allogeneic hematopoietic cells. The CDR3 contains 13 residues, cysteine and phenylalanine counted. Only the CDR3 part of the read is kept: 39 bases, read in frame from the first base. V is shortened by 0 bases, J by 1 base, and the region joining them spans 6 bases. According to the germline V gene (reference sequence), CDR1 reads DFQATT and CDR2 reads SNEGSKA.

This receptor was identified in a boy under two years old who had a stem cell transplant for acute myeloid leukemia, so the T cells may come from the graft donor. The chain uses TRBV20-1 and TRBJ1-1, with no D gene named confidently. The material was PBMCs, mostly from graft donor cells, obtained 360 days after TCRalphabeta/CD19-depleted stem cell transplant. The DNA sequence reads TGCAGTGCTAGAGAGCGACAGAACACTGAAGCTTTCTTT. The encoded protein is CSARERQNTEAFF.